The rows below give T cell receptor beta chains drawn from one sample of a study of blood T cell repertoires in COVID-19. TCRdb's copy holds only in-frame clones and misses some; the assay was immunoSEQ multiplex PCR. The table records fewer than 350,000 clones, approximately 81% of them present only once. Sequences were obtained from PBMCs or T cells enriched from blood (not recorded which). Source of these receptors: a woman aged 45-60 years who had recovered from COVID-19. The CDR3 runs from the conserved cysteine through the conserved F or W. D genes are given only for firm matches. A clone size is listed for some rows: how often the clone was seen (once, few, many), or a class if it is expanded.

V gene: TRBV4-3
D gene: TRBD1
clone size: NA
J gene: TRBJ2-7
CDR3 DNA: TGCGCCAGCAGCCAACTGGGACAGGCCTACGAGCAGTACTTC
CDR3 protein: CASSQLGQAYEQYF

V gene: TRBV10-2
D gene: TRBD1
clone size: many
J gene: TRBJ2-7
CDR3 DNA: TGCGCCAGTCGGGACAGGCTTTATGAGCAGTACTTC
CDR3 protein: CASRDRLYEQYF

V gene: TRBV2
D gene: NA
clone size: NA
J gene: TRBJ1-1
CDR3 DNA: TGTGCCAGCAGGGCCGGGACTCACGGCGACACTGAAGCTTTCTTT
CDR3 protein: CASRAGTHGDTEAFF

V gene: TRBV5-1
D gene: TRBD2
clone size: NA
J gene: TRBJ2-2
CDR3 DNA: TGCGCCAGCAATCTAGCGGGGGGAGACACCGGGGAGCTGTTTTTT
CDR3 protein: CASNLAGGDTGELFF

V gene: TRBV18
D gene: NA
clone size: NA
J gene: TRBJ1-4
CDR3 DNA: TGTGCCAGCTCACCGGGACTGAGGGCAACTAATGAAAAACTGTTTTTT
CDR3 protein: CASSPGLRATNEKLFF

V gene: TRBV3-1/TRBV3-2
D gene: NA
clone size: NA
J gene: TRBJ1-1
CDR3 DNA: TGTGCCAGCAGCCCAGGACAGCTCCTGAACACTGAAGCTTTCTTT
CDR3 protein: CASSPGQLLNTEAFF

V gene: TRBV19
D gene: TRBD2
clone size: once
J gene: TRBJ2-5
CDR3 DNA: TGTGCCAGTAGCCCCGCTAGCGGGGGGGCCGGGACCCAGTACTTC
CDR3 protein: CASSPASGGAGTQYF

V gene: TRBV19
D gene: TRBD1
clone size: NA
J gene: TRBJ1-3
CDR3 DNA: TGTGCCAGTAGACCTACAGGGGCTTACTCTGGAAACACCATATATTTT
CDR3 protein: CASRPTGAYSGNTIYF

V gene: TRBV4-1
D gene: NA
clone size: NA
J gene: TRBJ1-4
CDR3 DNA: TGCGCCAGCAGTGCGAACCAGGGTGAAAAACTGTTTTTT
CDR3 protein: CASSANQGEKLFF

V gene: TRBV15
D gene: NA
clone size: NA
J gene: TRBJ2-1
CDR3 DNA: TGTGCCACCAGCACCCTAAGTGTCAGCGGCGGTGAGCAGTTCTTC
CDR3 protein: CATSTLSVSGGEQFF

V gene: TRBV7-9
D gene: TRBD1
clone size: NA
J gene: TRBJ1-1
CDR3 DNA: TGTGCCAGCAGCTTTGGGACAGGGGGCCTAATGAACACTGAAGCTTTCTTT
CDR3 protein: CASSFGTGGLMNTEAFF

V gene: TRBV3-1/TRBV3-2
D gene: TRBD1
clone size: few
J gene: TRBJ2-3
CDR3 DNA: TGTGCCAGCAGCCCCTCGACAGGGGGTGGCACAGATACGCAGTATTTT
CDR3 protein: CASSPSTGGGTDTQYF

V gene: TRBV5-8
D gene: TRBD1
clone size: NA
J gene: TRBJ1-1
CDR3 DNA: TGTGCCAGCAGCAATGGACAGGAGGGAACTGAAGCTTTCTTT
CDR3 protein: CASSNGQEGTEAFF

V gene: TRBV30
D gene: NA
clone size: once
J gene: TRBJ1-4
CDR3 DNA: TGTGCCTGGAGTGCCACAGCCACAACTAATGAAAAACTGTTTTTT
CDR3 protein: CAWSATATTNEKLFF

V gene: TRBV7-2
D gene: NA
clone size: NA
J gene: TRBJ1-4
CDR3 DNA: TGTGCCAGCAGCCTTCGCCGCGGTACGGCTAATGAAAAACTGTTTTTT
CDR3 protein: CASSLRRGTANEKLFF

V gene: TRBV11-3
D gene: NA
clone size: NA
J gene: TRBJ1-1
CDR3 DNA: TGTGCCAGCAGCTTCAGCGGGGCCGGCACTGAAGCTTTCTTT
CDR3 protein: CASSFSGAGTEAFF

V gene: TRBV5-5
D gene: NA
clone size: NA
J gene: TRBJ2-5
CDR3 DNA: TGTGCCAGCAGCTTGCTGACCCAGGGGACCCAGTACTTC
CDR3 protein: CASSLLTQGTQYF

V gene: TRBV5-1
D gene: NA
clone size: once
J gene: TRBJ2-7
CDR3 DNA: TGCGCCAGCAGCTTCCCAGGCTACGAGCAGTACTTC
CDR3 protein: CASSFPGYEQYF

V gene: TRBV4-1
D gene: NA
clone size: NA
J gene: TRBJ1-4
CDR3 DNA: TGCGCCAGCAGCCAGGACAGTTCTAATGAAAAACTGTTTTTT
CDR3 protein: CASSQDSSNEKLFF

V gene: TRBV29-1
D gene: TRBD1
clone size: NA
J gene: TRBJ1-2
CDR3 DNA: TGCAGCGCCCCCGGGACAGGAGAGTATGGCTACACCTTC
CDR3 protein: CSAPGTGEYGYTF

V gene: TRBV28
D gene: TRBD1
clone size: NA
J gene: TRBJ2-7
CDR3 DNA: TGTGCCAGCAGGAAGACAGGGATCGACGAGCAGTACTTC
CDR3 protein: CASRKTGIDEQYF

V gene: TRBV19
D gene: NA
clone size: NA
J gene: TRBJ1-5
CDR3 DNA: TGTGCCAGTAGTATAAACAGGGATTCCATCAGCAATCAGCCCCAGCATTTT
CDR3 protein: CASSINRDSISNQPQHF

V gene: TRBV12-3/TRBV12-4
D gene: TRBD1
clone size: NA
J gene: TRBJ1-4
CDR3 DNA: TGTGCCAGCATCCGGACAGGAGGGGAAAAACTGTTTTTT
CDR3 protein: CASIRTGGEKLFF

V gene: TRBV7-2
D gene: NA
clone size: NA
J gene: TRBJ2-1
CDR3 DNA: TGTGCCAGCAGCTTAATCGATCGCGGTAGCAGGGCAGGTGAGCAGTTCTTC
CDR3 protein: CASSLIDRGSRAGEQFF

V gene: TRBV19
D gene: TRBD1
clone size: NA
J gene: TRBJ1-5
CDR3 DNA: TGTGCCAGTAGTATGGGGGACAGGGTGGGTCAGCCCCAGCATTTT
CDR3 protein: CASSMGDRVGQPQHF

V gene: TRBV12-3/TRBV12-4
D gene: NA
clone size: NA
J gene: TRBJ1-1
CDR3 DNA: TGTGCCAGCAGAACGGCAGGAAACACTGAAGCTTTCTTT
CDR3 protein: CASRTAGNTEAFF

V gene: TRBV2
D gene: TRBD1
clone size: NA
J gene: TRBJ2-3
CDR3 DNA: TGTGCCAGCAGTGGTGGGACAGGGGGATGGACAGATACGCAGTATTTT
CDR3 protein: CASSGGTGGWTDTQYF

V gene: TRBV27
D gene: NA
clone size: NA
J gene: TRBJ2-7
CDR3 DNA: TGTGCCACGGCTCTATCACAGGACTACGAGCAGTACTTC
CDR3 protein: CATALSQDYEQYF

V gene: TRBV6-5
D gene: NA
clone size: once
J gene: TRBJ1-5
CDR3 DNA: TGTGCCAGCAGTTCCTCCGGGGGGGACAATCAGCCCCAGCATTTT
CDR3 protein: CASSSSGGDNQPQHF

V gene: TRBV2
D gene: NA
clone size: NA
J gene: TRBJ1-6
CDR3 DNA: TGTGCCAGCAGTCTGGACATCTCGGTTCTTAATTCACCCCTCCACTTT
CDR3 protein: CASSLDISVLNSPLHF

V gene: TRBV19
D gene: TRBD1
clone size: NA
J gene: TRBJ2-2
CDR3 DNA: TGTGCCAGTAGTACAAGGGACAGGGGGCCTTCCGGGGAGCTGTTTTTT
CDR3 protein: CASSTRDRGPSGELFF

V gene: TRBV5-6
D gene: NA
clone size: NA
J gene: TRBJ2-3
CDR3 DNA: TGTGCCAGCAGCTTGGCCGTCGGGAGACTGACAGATACGCAGTATTTT
CDR3 protein: CASSLAVGRLTDTQYF

V gene: TRBV5-1
D gene: NA
clone size: NA
J gene: TRBJ2-2
CDR3 DNA: TGCGCCAGCAGCCCGTCCCCGGGGACGAACACCGGGGAGCTGTTTTTT
CDR3 protein: CASSPSPGTNTGELFF

V gene: TRBV6-5
D gene: NA
clone size: NA
J gene: TRBJ2-2
CDR3 DNA: TGTGCCAGCACCGCGGGGATAAACACCGGGGAGCTGTTTTTT
CDR3 protein: CASTAGINTGELFF

V gene: TRBV2
D gene: TRBD1
clone size: NA
J gene: TRBJ1-6
CDR3 DNA: TGTGCCAGCAGTGAACGGTCAGGGGGCGGTTCACCCCTCCACTTT
CDR3 protein: CASSERSGGGSPLHF

V gene: TRBV19
D gene: NA
clone size: NA
J gene: TRBJ1-2
CDR3 DNA: TGTGCCAGTAGTATCCCCACGACCGCGAGTCGGGGCTATGGCTACACCTTC
CDR3 protein: CASSIPTTASRGYGYTF

V gene: TRBV19
D gene: TRBD1
clone size: NA
J gene: TRBJ1-1
CDR3 DNA: TGTGCCAGTACCTTACAGGGGGGGCACACTGAAGCTTTCTTT
CDR3 protein: CASTLQGGHTEAFF

V gene: TRBV2
D gene: TRBD1
clone size: NA
J gene: TRBJ1-1
CDR3 DNA: TGTGCCAGCAGAGGGACAGGGGGAACTGAAGCTTTCTTT
CDR3 protein: CASRGTGGTEAFF

V gene: TRBV9
D gene: TRBD1
clone size: once
J gene: TRBJ2-7
CDR3 DNA: TGTGCCAGCAGTGACAGGGGTAGCGGAGTCCCCTCCTACGAGCAGTACTTC
CDR3 protein: CASSDRGSGVPSYEQYF

V gene: TRBV30
D gene: TRBD1
clone size: NA
J gene: TRBJ2-2
CDR3 DNA: TGTGCCTGGAGGTCAGGGGGGAACACCGGGGAGCTGTTTTTT
CDR3 protein: CAWRSGGNTGELFF

V gene: TRBV29-1
D gene: NA
clone size: NA
J gene: TRBJ1-1
CDR3 DNA: TGCAGCGTTGGCGTCAGGGAAAACACTGAAGCTTTCTTT
CDR3 protein: CSVGVRENTEAFF

V gene: TRBV6-5
D gene: TRBD1
clone size: NA
J gene: TRBJ1-2
CDR3 DNA: TGTGCCAGCGGAAGGACAGGGGCAAATTACTATGGCTACACCTTC
CDR3 protein: CASGRTGANYYGYTF

V gene: TRBV30
D gene: TRBD1
clone size: NA
J gene: TRBJ1-2
CDR3 DNA: TGTGCCTCTGGGACAGGGGAGGGTGGCTACACCTTC
CDR3 protein: CASGTGEGGYTF

V gene: TRBV10-3
D gene: TRBD1
clone size: NA
J gene: TRBJ2-5
CDR3 DNA: TGTGCCATCAGGGGGACAGTCAAAGACGGGACCCAGTACTTC
CDR3 protein: CAIRGTVKDGTQYF

V gene: TRBV28
D gene: TRBD1
clone size: NA
J gene: TRBJ2-2
CDR3 DNA: TGTGCCAGCAGTCCCCCCTCGACAGGGGGCGGCGGGGAGCTGTTTTTT
CDR3 protein: CASSPPSTGGGGELFF

V gene: TRBV30
D gene: NA
clone size: once
J gene: TRBJ1-2
CDR3 DNA: TGTGCCTGGAGTGTTACAGTAAACTATGGCTACACCTTC
CDR3 protein: CAWSVTVNYGYTF

V gene: TRBV7-2
D gene: TRBD2
clone size: NA
J gene: TRBJ2-1
CDR3 DNA: TGTGCCAGCAGCTTAGGGGGGCTAGCGGGAGTGGGATACAATGAGCAGTTCTTC
CDR3 protein: CASSLGGLAGVGYNEQFF

V gene: TRBV25-1
D gene: TRBD1
clone size: NA
J gene: TRBJ2-2
CDR3 DNA: TGTGCCAGCAGTGATACAGGGGGGAGTCCCACCGGGGAGCTGTTTTTT
CDR3 protein: CASSDTGGSPTGELFF

V gene: TRBV7-9
D gene: NA
clone size: NA
J gene: TRBJ2-7
CDR3 DNA: TGTGCCAGCAGCTTCACGTACACCTACGAGCAGTACTTC
CDR3 protein: CASSFTYTYEQYF

V gene: TRBV7-2
D gene: TRBD1
clone size: NA
J gene: TRBJ2-3
CDR3 DNA: TGTGCCAGCAGCTTACGGGCGGGACAGGGGTCAGATACGCAGTATTTT
CDR3 protein: CASSLRAGQGSDTQYF

V gene: TRBV18
D gene: TRBD2
clone size: NA
J gene: TRBJ2-5
CDR3 DNA: TGTGCCAGCTCACCAGTCGGGGGGGCCGATGAGACCCAGTACTTC
CDR3 protein: CASSPVGGADETQYF

V gene: TRBV12-1
D gene: NA
clone size: NA
J gene: TRBJ1-1
CDR3 DNA: TGTGCCAGCAGCTGTCACAGGGAGTGGAACACTGAAGCTTTCTTT
CDR3 protein: CASSCHREWNTEAFF

V gene: TRBV5-6
D gene: NA
clone size: few
J gene: TRBJ2-7
CDR3 DNA: TGTGCCAGCAGCCTGCAGGGTGGGTACGAGCAGTACTTC
CDR3 protein: CASSLQGGYEQYF

V gene: TRBV7-6
D gene: NA
clone size: NA
J gene: TRBJ1-1
CDR3 DNA: TGTGCCAGCAGCTCCTCGGGAGGAGATGCCACTGAAGCTTTCTTT
CDR3 protein: CASSSSGGDATEAFF

V gene: TRBV18
D gene: TRBD1
clone size: NA
J gene: TRBJ1-1
CDR3 DNA: TGTGCCAGCTCACCGGGGACAGGGATAACTGAAGCTTTCTTT
CDR3 protein: CASSPGTGITEAFF

V gene: TRBV7-9
D gene: NA
clone size: NA
J gene: TRBJ1-2
CDR3 DNA: TGTGCCAGCAGCTTAATGGGCAGCACCTATGGCTACACCTTC
CDR3 protein: CASSLMGSTYGYTF

V gene: TRBV2
D gene: TRBD1
clone size: NA
J gene: TRBJ1-5
CDR3 DNA: TGTGCCAGCAAGGATCGGTCCGGACAGGGCAATCAGCCCCAGCATTTT
CDR3 protein: CASKDRSGQGNQPQHF

V gene: TRBV30
D gene: NA
clone size: few
J gene: TRBJ1-4
CDR3 DNA: TGTGCCGGAGAGGGGGAGTATGATGAAAAACTGTTTTTT
CDR3 protein: CAGEGEYDEKLFF

V gene: TRBV9
D gene: NA
clone size: NA
J gene: TRBJ1-4
CDR3 DNA: TGTGCCAGCAGCTCCCGACCTACCGGGGCTAATGAAAAACTGTTTTTT
CDR3 protein: CASSSRPTGANEKLFF

V gene: TRBV5-5
D gene: TRBD1
clone size: NA
J gene: TRBJ1-4
CDR3 DNA: TGTGCCAGCAGCTCGGACAGGGGGCTGGGAGATGAAAAACTGTTTTTT
CDR3 protein: CASSSDRGLGDEKLFF